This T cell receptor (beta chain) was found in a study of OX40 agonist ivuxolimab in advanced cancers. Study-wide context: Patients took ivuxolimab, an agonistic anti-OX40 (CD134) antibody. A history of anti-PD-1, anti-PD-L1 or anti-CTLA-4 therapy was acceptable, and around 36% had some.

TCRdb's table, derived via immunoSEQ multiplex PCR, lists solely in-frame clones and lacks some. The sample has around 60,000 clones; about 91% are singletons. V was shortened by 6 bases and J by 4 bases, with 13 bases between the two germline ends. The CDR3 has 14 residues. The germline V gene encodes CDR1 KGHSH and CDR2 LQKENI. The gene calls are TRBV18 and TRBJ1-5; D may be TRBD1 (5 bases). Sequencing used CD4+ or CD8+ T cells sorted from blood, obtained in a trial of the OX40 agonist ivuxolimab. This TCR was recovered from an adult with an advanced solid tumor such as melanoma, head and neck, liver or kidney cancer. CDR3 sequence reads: CASSQIEGNQPQHF. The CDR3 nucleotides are TGTGCCAGCTCCCAAATAGAGGGGAATCAGCCCCAGCATTTT.